The 27 T cell receptor beta chains below come from one sample, sequenced in a study of cytomegalovirus exposure and HLA in healthy donors. The PCR had 60 Vbeta and 13 Jbeta primers. Profiled with immunoSEQ multiplex PCR; TCRdb holds only in-frame clones, not every one. This sample carries some 150,000 clones, over 70% of them seen once, and the ten largest clones take about 4.8%. Sequencing used PBMCs. These receptors were taken from a young man in good health and CMV-seronegative.

CDR3 coding DNA: TGTGCCAGTAGGGTGGGAGTGGGATCGGAGACCCAGTACTTC. This translates into CASRVGVGSETQYF. V is TRBV25-1 and J is TRBJ2-5, with D tentatively TRBD2 (5 bases). The CDR3 spans 14 residues. Germline V gene sequence: CDR1 MGHDK, CDR2 SYGVNS. V shed 9 bases and J shed 5 bases, with 19 bases lying between them. Using reference TRBV25-1 and TRBJ2-5 for the parts outside the CDR3, the full variable domain is EADIYQTPRYLVIGTGKKITLECSQTMGHDKMYWYQQDPGMELHLIHYSYGVNSTEKGDLSSESTVSRIRTEHFPLTLESARPSHTSQYLCASRVGVGSETQYFGPGTRLLVL.

The V gene is TRBV6-6, the J gene TRBJ2-2; no firm D call. Germline CDR1 reads MNHNY; CDR2 reads SVGAGI (reference sequence). V was clipped by 2 bases and J by 0 bases, with 10 bases between them. The CDR3 is 16 amino acids. The CDR3 nucleotides read TGTGCCAGCAGTTACGAGAGAACCTCGAACACCGGGGAGCTGTTTTTT. Protein: CASSYERTSNTGELFF.

The rearrangement joins TRBV19 to TRBJ2-2; possibly TRBD1 for D (6 bases). The CDR3 is 15 residues long. Germline V gives CDR1 LNHDA, CDR2 SQIVND (reference sequence). V shed 4 bases and J shed 5 bases, with 14 bases lying between them. This CDR3 reads CASSKLLQGTGELFF. CDR3 nucleotides: TGTGCCAGTAGTAAACTCCTACAGGGAACCGGGGAGCTGTTTTTT.

The chain employs TRBV27 and TRBJ1-1; D might be TRBD1 (6 bases). Germline V gene data show CDR1 as MNHEY and CDR2 as SMNVEV (reference sequence). Deletions cut 4 bases from V and 1 base from J, with 10 bases between. CDR3 size: 14 residues. The CDR3 DNA reads TGTGCCAGCAGTTGGGAAGGGGGGAACACTGAAGCTTTCTTT. This translates into CASSWEGGNTEAFF.

This sequence joins TRBV6-1 and TRBJ2-7; 7 nucleotides match TRBD2. The CDR3 length is 15 residues. Germline-derived CDR1 and CDR2 are MNHNS and SASEGT. V shed 2 bases, J shed 0 bases, and the junction held 4 bases outside the gene matches. In nucleotides, the CDR3 is TGTGCCAGCAGTGAATCGGGGGGAAGCTCCTACGAGCAGTACTTC. Translating it yields CASSESGGSSYEQYF.

This chain uses TRBV7-3 with TRBJ2-3; 8 bases match TRBD1. This CDR3 spans 14 amino acids. V lost 5 bases and J lost 2; bases outside the gene matches: 3. The germline V gene has CDR1 SGHTA and CDR2 FQGTGA. CDR3 in amino acids: CASSDRGFTDTQYF. The CDR3 nucleotides read TGTGCCAGCAGCGACAGGGGTTTCACAGATACGCAGTATTTT.

The genes are TRBV6-5 and TRBJ2-3; tentatively, D is TRBD2 (6 bases). Deletions cut 0 bases from V and 4 bases from J, with 11 bases between. CDR1 is MNHEY, CDR2 SVGAGI, per germline. The CDR3 is made up of 15 amino acids. The CDR3 DNA follows: TGTGCCAGCAGTTACTCCGGGGGAGCGGCAGATACGCAGTATTTT. Translating gives CASSYSGGAADTQYF.

The chain carries TRBV18 and TRBJ1-5; tentative D call: TRBD1 (6 bases). With 2 bases removed from V and 7 bases from J, the gap between germline ends came to 21 bases. The CDR3 contains 17 residues. From germline, CDR1 is KGHSH and CDR2 LQKENI. For the CDR3, the DNA is TGTGCCAGCTCACCATCTGCCGCCGGGGCCCAGGGGCAGCCCCAGCATTTT. This translates into CASSPSAAGAQGQPQHF.

The J gene is TRBJ2-1, the V gene TRBV6-1; D possibly corresponds to TRBD2 (7 bases). The length of the CDR3 is 12 residues. Germline lookup yields CDR1 MNHNS and CDR2 SASEGT. Trimming removed 5 bases at V and 9 bases at J, with 11 bases between. CDR3 nucleotides: TGTGCCAGCAGTACAGGGAGGGGTGAGCAGTTCTTC. It yields the protein CASSTGRGEQFF.

V gene TRBV30 combines with J gene TRBJ1-2; possibly TRBD1 for D (5 bases). The CDR3 has 14 amino acids. CDR1 is GTSNPN and CDR2 is SVGIG in the germline V gene (reference sequence). V lost 0 bases and J 8 bases, leaving 16 bases between the germline ends. The CDR3 sequence: CAWSVLRRGGGYTF. The DNA of the CDR3 is TGTGCCTGGAGTGTACTTAGAAGGGGAGGGGGCTACACCTTC.

This chain uses TRBV7-2 with TRBJ2-7; D gene ambiguous. V was cut by 1 base and J by 2 bases, with 12 bases left in between. The CDR3 covers 15 residues. The germline CDR1 and CDR2 sequences are SGHTA and FQGNSA. For the CDR3, the DNA is TGTGCCAGCAGCTTAGACGGCGGCTTAGCCTACGAGCAGTACTTC. This gives the protein CASSLDGGLAYEQYF.

This clone was detected only once. The genes are TRBV5-6 and TRBJ1-5; D gene ambiguous. The germline V and J ends were trimmed by 2 bases and 6 bases, with 12 bases remaining between them. The germline V gene encodes CDR1 SGHDT and CDR2 YYEEEE. The CDR3 sequence is 14 residues long. For the CDR3, the DNA is TGTGCCAGCAGCTTCCGGGGTAATGGTCAGCCCCAGCATTTT. It translates to CASSFRGNGQPQHF.

The rearrangement joins TRBV10-1 to TRBJ2-3, with 11 bases fitting TRBD2. From germline, CDR1 is WNHNN and CDR2 SYGVQD (reference sequence). The CDR3 runs to 16 residues. The junction had 7 bases not matched to a gene; V was cut back by 3 bases and J by 5 bases. This CDR3 is CASSDLAGGPRDTQYF. The CDR3 DNA reads TGCGCCAGCAGTGATTTAGCGGGAGGGCCTCGAGATACGCAGTATTTT.

This chain links TRBV7-3 with TRBJ1-5, with D perhaps matching TRBD1 (5 bases). The CDR3 spans 13 residues. CDR1 is SGHTA and CDR2 is FQGTGA in the germline V gene. V was trimmed by 2 bases and J by 7 bases, leaving 9 bases between them. Written as DNA, the CDR3 is TGTGCCAGCAGCTTAGGGGGGGGACAGCCCCAGCATTTT. This sequence encodes CASSLGGGQPQHF.

The chain carries TRBV11-2 and TRBJ2-7, with a possible D match to TRBD2 (8 bases). With 4 bases removed from V and 5 bases from J, the gap between germline ends came to 21 bases. The length of the CDR3 is 16 residues. From germline, CDR1 is SGHAT and CDR2 FQNNGV. Here the CDR3 reads CASSSYREGARNEQYF. In DNA, the CDR3 is TGTGCCAGCAGCTCGTACCGGGAGGGGGCAAGGAACGAGCAGTACTTC.

CDR3 nucleotides: TGTGCCAGCAGCCCAGGGAAGATTGCAGCTTTCTTT. Its translation is CASSPGKIAAFF. The rearrangement uses TRBV6-5 and TRBJ1-1, with a tentative D call TRBD1 (5 bases). V gave up 6 bases and J gave up 10 bases, with 15 bases separating them. There are 12 residues in the CDR3. In germline, CDR1 is MNHEY, CDR2 SVGAGI.

This chain uses TRBV5-8 with TRBJ1-1; D perhaps matches TRBD1 (5 bases). CDR3 length: 17 amino acids. The ends were cut back, 2 bases at V and 2 bases at J, with 19 bases in the middle. The germline V gene encodes CDR1 SGHTS and CDR2 YDEGEE. CDR3 sequence (DNA): TGTGCCAGCAGCTTTCCCCTCAGAGGACAAGTTAACACTGAAGCTTTCTTT. Its protein is CASSFPLRGQVNTEAFF.

The chain combines TRBV18 with TRBJ2-6; D perhaps matches TRBD2 (5 bases). The CDR3 is 16 residues long. V lost 1 base to trimming and J lost 0 bases, with 7 bases between them. Germline CDR1 KGHSH, CDR2 LQKENI. Here the CDR3 reads CASSPLSGSGANVLTF. The CDR3, as DNA: TGTGCCAGCTCACCACTCAGCGGCTCTGGGGCCAACGTCCTGACTTTC.

The rearrangement joins TRBV6-5 to TRBJ1-5; D not certain. CDR3 size: 14 residues. The germline gives CDR1 MNHEY, CDR2 SVGAGI. V was shortened by 11 bases and J by 6 bases, with 20 bases between the two germline ends. This CDR3 is CASGWPQEGQPQHF. The CDR3 nucleotides read TGTGCCTCCGGGTGGCCTCAGGAGGGTCAGCCCCAGCATTTT.

This clone was observed a handful of times. The chain combines TRBV5-5 with TRBJ2-1; D is unresolved. Germline V lookup: CDR1 SGHKS, CDR2 YYEKEE (reference sequence). The CDR3 length is 14 residues. The V end was cut by 4 bases, the J end by 7 bases, with 15 bases between. The CDR3 DNA sequence: TGTGCCAGCAGCGATTATGTGAGGCAGAATGAGCAGTTCTTC. The encoded protein is CASSDYVRQNEQFF.

The chain uses TRBV13 and TRBJ1-2; a weak D match, TRBD1 (6 bases). Germline loops: CDR1 PRHDT, CDR2 FYEKMQ (reference sequence). CDR3 size: 15 residues. V dropped 2 bases and J dropped 3 bases, with 13 bases sitting between them. This chain's CDR3 is CASSLFATGDYGYTF. The CDR3 region has the DNA TGTGCCAGCAGCTTATTCGCGACAGGTGACTATGGCTACACCTTC.

This chain uses TRBV28 with TRBJ2-1, with 8 bases matching TRBD1. The ends lost 6 bases at V and 3 bases at J; junction bases unmatched: 10. Germline loops: CDR1 MDHEN, CDR2 SYDVKM. The CDR3 is made up of 16 amino acids. The CDR3 loop reads CASSPDRGGDYNEQFF. The CDR3 DNA follows: TGTGCCAGCAGCCCCGACAGGGGAGGTGACTACAATGAGCAGTTCTTC.

The chain recombines TRBV7-9 with TRBJ2-7; TRBD2 is a possible D gene (6 bases). CDR3 length equals 12 residues. Germline assignment: CDR1 SEHNR and CDR2 FQNEAQ (reference sequence). The ends were cut back, 7 bases at V and 1 base at J, with 8 bases in the middle. The CDR3 loop reads CASNRGSYEQYF. CDR3 nucleotide sequence: TGTGCCAGCAACCGGGGGTCCTACGAGCAGTACTTC.

The V and J genes are TRBV6-1 and TRBJ2-2; D remains ambiguous. Trimming removed 6 bases at V and 5 bases at J, with 7 bases between. CDR3 length equals 12 residues. Germline CDR1 is MNHNS and CDR2 is SASEGT. The CDR3 DNA sequence: TGTGCCAGCAGCCCCCCAACCGGGGAGCTGTTTTTT. This codes for CASSPPTGELFF.

The table lists this clone with a few counts. The chain carries TRBV7-6 and TRBJ1-1, with D uncertain. This CDR3 spans 16 amino acids. Trimming removed 1 base from V and 6 bases from J, with 18 bases in between. Germline V gives CDR1 SGHVS, CDR2 FNYEAQ. The CDR3 sequence: CASSLVGKNTAAEAFF. The CDR3 coding sequence is TGTGCCAGCAGCTTAGTGGGCAAGAACACAGCCGCTGAAGCTTTCTTT.

This rearrangement joins TRBV25-1 to TRBJ1-1; TRBD1 aligns across 10 bases. Germline CDR1 reads MGHDK; CDR2 reads SYGVNS. The CDR3 sequence is 15 residues long. V lost 4 bases, J lost 5 bases, and 7 bases stayed unmatched. CDR3 loop: CASSAATGGSTEAFF. CDR3 in DNA: TGTGCCAGCAGTGCCGCGACAGGGGGCAGTACTGAAGCTTTCTTT.

The J gene is TRBJ1-2, the V gene TRBV19; TRBD1 matches at 7 bases. The CDR3 contains 16 residues. After removal of 7 bases from V and 5 bases from J, the junction contained 16 bases not matched to a gene. CDR1 is LNHDA, CDR2 SQIVND, per germline (reference sequence). Here the CDR3 DNA reads TGTGCCAGTACGCATCTGGGGAGACAGGGAGTTTATGGCTACACCTTC. Residues: CASTHLGRQGVYGYTF.